The 21 T cell receptor beta chains below were found in one sample sequenced in a study of blood T cell repertoires in COVID-19. Clones were sequenced by immunoSEQ multiplex PCR, and TCRdb holds only the in-frame ones, with some missing. The sample yields around 250,000 clones, roughly four fifths seen once. Sequencing was performed on peripheral blood. The receptor set was obtained from an elderly woman with acute or convalescent COVID-19.

The rearrangement links TRBV4-2 to TRBJ1-5; tentative D call: TRBD1 (5 bases). The CDR3 covers 16 residues. Trimming shortened V by 0 bases and J by 7 bases, and 16 bases separated the two germline ends. CDR1 and CDR2 (germline): LGHNA, YNFKEQ. The CDR3 DNA sequence: TGTGCCAGCAGCCAAGAATCCCGGGTAGGGGCCCAGCCCCAGCATTTT. Its translation is CASSQESRVGAQPQHF.

This clone was observed a few times. V usage is TRBV12-3 or TRBV12-4 and J usage is TRBJ2-5, with 11 bases aligning to TRBD1. The CDR3 sequence is 12 residues long. V was pared by 8 bases and J by 9 bases, with 5 bases of the junction left unmatched. The CDR3 nucleotides are TGTGCCAGCTCCCGGGACAGGGGGGCCCAGTACTTC. It codes for CASSRDRGAQYF.

This chain uses TRBV9 with TRBJ1-1, with D possibly matching TRBD1 (5 bases). Trimming pared 0 bases from V and 4 bases from J, leaving 13 bases between. CDR3 length: 15 residues. Germline-derived CDR1 and CDR2 are SGDLS and YYNGEE. The CDR3: CASSVDVRVATEAFF. The DNA of the CDR3 is TGTGCCAGCAGCGTAGATGTCAGGGTTGCCACTGAAGCTTTCTTT.

V gene TRBV5-1 combines with J gene TRBJ2-2; D may be TRBD1 (5 bases). V lost 2 bases and J lost 0, with 8 bases in between. The germline gives CDR1 SGHRS, CDR2 YFSETQ. The CDR3 length is 15 residues. As DNA, the CDR3 is TGCGCCAGCAGCTTTAGGACATCGAACACCGGGGAGCTGTTTTTT. Its protein is CASSFRTSNTGELFF.

In this sample, this clone turned up once. This sequence joins TRBV7-2 and TRBJ1-4; D may be TRBD1 (6 bases). Between the trimmed V and J ends, which lost 5 bases and 2 bases, there was a span of 12 bases. CDR1 and CDR2 from the germline V gene are SGHTA and FQGNSA. The CDR3 is 15 amino acids. As DNA, the CDR3 is TGTGCCAGCAGCCCCGCAAGGGGGACTAATGAAAAACTGTTTTTT. Translated, it gives CASSPARGTNEKLFF.

The CDR3 region is CAWSVLGDTYEQYF. CDR3 DNA sequence: TGTGCCTGGAGTGTACTGGGGGACACCTACGAGCAGTACTTC. The V and J genes are TRBV30 and TRBJ2-7; D might be TRBD1 (6 bases). The CDR3 has 14 amino acids. Germline CDR1 reads GTSNPN; CDR2 reads SVGIG (reference sequence). Trimming pared 0 bases from V and 2 bases from J, leaving 11 bases between.

In its sample, this clone was seen many times. V is TRBV3-1 (or the pseudogene TRBV3-2) and J is TRBJ2-5; 7 positions match TRBD1. V lost 0 bases and J lost 4; bases outside the gene matches: 2. There are 14 residues in the CDR3. CDR1 LGHDT and CDR2 YNNKEL come from the germline V gene (reference sequence). The CDR3 protein is CASSQEKGAETQYF. In nucleotides, the CDR3 is TGTGCCAGCAGCCAAGAAAAGGGGGCAGAGACCCAGTACTTC.

The chain is built from TRBV5-1 and TRBJ1-1; D call uncertain. Trimming pared 2 bases from V and 0 bases from J, leaving 11 bases between. Germline V CDR1 and CDR2: SGHRS, YFSETQ. The CDR3 extends over 15 amino acids. The CDR3 DNA is TGCGCCAGCAGCTTTAACAGCCTCTTGAACACTGAAGCTTTCTTT. It codes for CASSFNSLLNTEAFF.

The rearrangement joins TRBV4-2 to TRBJ2-5; TRBD2 matches at 14 bases. This CDR3 spans 18 amino acids. V trimming: 1 base; J trimming: 1 base; junction bases outside the gene matches: 5. Germline CDR1 reads LGHNA; CDR2 reads YNFKEQ. The CDR3 DNA follows: TGTGCCAGCAGCCAAGGACTAGCGGGGGGGGAAGGCCAAGAGACCCAGTACTTC. Amino acids: CASSQGLAGGEGQETQYF.

This chain links TRBV5-4 with TRBJ1-2; TRBD1 aligns across 10 bases. The J segment lost 8 bases and the V segment lost 3 bases, leaving 13 bases of the junction unmatched. The CDR3 contains 16 residues. The V gene's germline CDR1 is SGHNT and CDR2 YYREEE (reference sequence). CDR3 region: CASSSSGTGVIGGYTF. The CDR3 DNA sequence: TGTGCCAGCAGCTCCTCCGGGACAGGGGTTATTGGAGGCTACACCTTC.

The V call is TRBV28, the J call TRBJ1-6, with 9 bases fitting TRBD1. The V segment lost 4 bases and the J segment 8 bases; nucleotides outside the gene matches: 9. The CDR3 sequence is 16 residues long. Germline V gene data show CDR1 as MDHEN and CDR2 as SYDVKM. The DNA of the CDR3 is TGTGCCAGCAGTTCCACGGACAGGGGTCTCGATTCACCCCTCCACTTT. The encoded protein is CASSSTDRGLDSPLHF.

The genes are TRBV12-3 or TRBV12-4 and TRBJ2-1; D gene uncertain. The CDR3 consists of 13 residues. V gave up 4 bases and J gave up 0 bases, with 4 bases separating them. The CDR3 spells CASSSSSYNEQFF. CDR3 coding DNA: TGTGCCAGCAGTTCGAGCTCCTACAATGAGCAGTTCTTC.

J is TRBJ1-5 and V is TRBV12-5; TRBD1 aligns across 8 bases. V shed 2 bases, J shed 2 bases, and the junction held 8 bases outside the gene matches. Germline-derived CDR1 and CDR2 are LGHNT and FRNRAP. The length of the CDR3 is 17 residues. The CDR3 sequence is CASGLFAGQGRNQPQHF. Written as DNA, the CDR3 is TGTGCTAGTGGTTTGTTCGCTGGACAGGGTCGCAATCAGCCCCAGCATTTT.

This clone was seen only once. CDR3 sequence: CASSGDWTQYF. The DNA of the CDR3 is TGTGCCAGCAGTGGAGATTGGACCCAGTACTTC. V and J are TRBV25-1 and TRBJ2-5, with unresolved D. This CDR3 region has 11 residues. Germline V gene data show CDR1 as MGHDK and CDR2 as SYGVNS. Between the trimmed V and J ends, which lost 4 bases and 7 bases, there was a span of 7 bases.

CDR3 nucleotide sequence: TGTGCCAGCAGCCCGGGGACTAGCGGGGGGCCCATACCGCAGTATTTT. This sequence encodes CASSPGTSGGPIPQYF. V gene TRBV7-6 combines with J gene TRBJ2-3; 15 nucleotides align to TRBD2. Germline assignment: CDR1 SGHVS and CDR2 FNYEAQ. CDR3 size: 16 residues. The V segment lost 5 bases and the J segment 10 bases; nucleotides outside the gene matches: 10.

This clone was seen a single time. The V gene is TRBV21-1, the J gene TRBJ1-3. TRBV21-1 is a known pseudogene. There are 11 residues in the CDR3. CDR3 nucleotide sequence: TGTGCCAGCAGCGCGGCCAACACCATATATTTT. Translating gives CASSAANTIYF.

Only a few counts were recorded for this clone. This rearrangement joins TRBV5-1 to TRBJ1-1; 7 nucleotides agree with TRBD1. The V and J ends lost 0 bases and 0 bases, in that order; junction bases with no gene match: 5. CDR3 size: 16 residues. Germline V gene sequence: CDR1 SGHRS, CDR2 YFSETQ. The CDR3 DNA reads TGCGCCAGCAGCTTGGACTGGGACAGTATGAACACTGAAGCTTTCTTT. Protein: CASSLDWDSMNTEAFF.

The genes are TRBV7-2 and TRBJ2-1; D remains unclear. Trimming left V 0 bases short and J 9 bases short, with 15 bases between. The length of the CDR3 is 15 residues. The germline gives CDR1 SGHTA, CDR2 FQGNSA. The CDR3 sequence is CASSLARQARFEQFF. Here the CDR3 DNA reads TGTGCCAGCAGCTTAGCTCGGCAGGCGCGTTTTGAGCAGTTCTTC.

This sequence joins TRBV28 and TRBJ2-3, with TRBD2 as a possible D gene (6 bases). V lost 4 bases and J lost 4, with 15 bases in between. The CDR3 contains 15 residues. Germline assignment: CDR1 MDHEN and CDR2 SYDVKM. The CDR3 DNA sequence: TGTGCCAGCAGTTCTTCTAGCGCTTGGGCAGATACGCAGTATTTT. It encodes CASSSSSAWADTQYF.

The genes are TRBV11-2 and TRBJ2-7; 9 nucleotides line up with TRBD2. Per germline, CDR1 SGHAT and CDR2 FQNNGV. CDR3 length equals 15 residues. V lost 3 bases to trimming and J lost 3 bases; unmatched junction nucleotides: 6. The CDR3 spells CASSFSSGESYEQYF. The CDR3 coding sequence is TGTGCCAGCAGCTTTTCTAGCGGGGAAAGCTACGAGCAGTACTTC. Complete variable domain (other parts from reference TRBV11-2 and TRBJ2-7): EAGVAQSPRYKIIEKRQSVAFWCNPISGHATLYWYQQILGQGPKLLIQFQNNGVVDDSQLPKDRFSAERLKGVDSTLKIQPAKLEDSAVYLCASSFSSGESYEQYFGPGTRLTVT.

The J gene is TRBJ2-1, the V gene TRBV5-1, with 13 bases fitting TRBD2. In germline, CDR1 is SGHRS, CDR2 YFSETQ. The CDR3 is made up of 20 amino acids. V shed 4 bases and J 0 bases; nucleotides not matched to a gene: 13. The CDR3 DNA reads TGCGCCAGCAGCGGGACCGGACTAGCGGGAGCGTCCCGCTCCTACAATGAGCAGTTCTTC. Its translation: CASSGTGLAGASRSYNEQFF.